The 31 T cell receptor beta chains given below trace back to one sample, sequenced in a study of vaccination and CD4 T cells after COVID-19. Sequenced with the Oncomine TCR Beta short-read assay was DNA taken from cultured CD4+ T cells. MiXCR, run by TCRdb on the PCR reads, gives a single entry per CDR3 protein. In the table there are about 9,100 distinct CDR3 sequences, under 75% of which are singletons. The antigens these receptors bind are not known. Treatment indicated: approximately 9-day PBMC culture with coronavirus spike peptide pools or control peptides (ViraFEST assay). The input for sequencing was cultured CD4+ T cells from blood, taken after SARS-CoV-2 vaccination. The receptor set was obtained from a human donor with COVID-19.

This rearrangement joins TRBV20-1 to TRBJ2-3; D ambiguous. Germline V gene data show CDR1 as DFQATT and CDR2 as SNEGSKA (reference sequence). CDR3 size: 14 residues. Trimming took off 2 bases at V and 2 bases at J, with 11 bases between the two ends. CDR3 protein: CSARPSTNTDTQYF. CDR3 DNA: TGCAGTGCTAGACCCAGCACGAACACAGATACGCAGTATTTT.

This chain joins TRBV6-4 and TRBJ1-1, with 7 bases that match TRBD1. Losses at the gene ends were 4 bases for V and 6 bases for J; bases not matched to a gene: 5. CDR1 is MRHNA and CDR2 is SNTAGT in the germline V gene. This CDR3 is built from 13 residues. In DNA, the CDR3 is TGTGCCAGCAGTGGACAGGGCGGGGCTGAAGCTTTCTTT. This codes for CASSGQGGAEAFF.

The genes are TRBV28 and TRBJ2-3; 7 nucleotides align to TRBD2. This CDR3 comprises 15 residues. Trimming at V came to 3 bases and at J to 4 bases, leaving 7 bases not matched to a gene. Looked up from germline, CDR1 is MDHEN and CDR2 is SYDVKM. In DNA, the CDR3 is TGTGCCAGCAGTTTGGCGGGGGTTAGTGCAGATACGCAGTATTTT. Protein sequence: CASSLAGVSADTQYF.

J is TRBJ2-5 and V is TRBV5-8, with D perhaps matching TRBD2 (6 bases). Germline V gene lookup returns CDR1 SGHTS and CDR2 YDEGEE. The V and J ends lost 7 bases and 3 bases respectively, with 22 bases between them. The CDR3 is 16 residues long. CDR3 sequence reads: CASAWGNSGFKETQYF. Written as DNA, the CDR3 is TGTGCCAGCGCTTGGGGGAACAGCGGGTTTAAAGAGACCCAGTACTTC.

The rearrangement links TRBV11-2 to TRBJ2-7, with TRBD1 matching 7 bases. This CDR3 is 15 amino acids long. The J segment lost 2 bases and the V segment lost 4 bases, leaving 8 bases of the junction unmatched. CDR1 and CDR2 (germline): SGHAT, FQNNGV. The CDR3 reads CASSSYRGLAYEQYF. CDR3 nucleotides: TGTGCCAGCAGCTCATACAGGGGATTGGCCTACGAGCAGTACTTC.

In this sample, this clonotype is hyperexpanded. Here the CDR3 reads CASNREGGRGTEAFF. CDR3 bases: TGTGCCAGCAACCGAGAAGGGGGCCGGGGCACTGAAGCTTTCTTT. V gene TRBV6-1 combines with J gene TRBJ1-1, with 7 bases identical to TRBD1. V shed 7 bases, J shed 4 bases, and the junction held 12 bases outside the gene matches. The CDR3 runs 15 residues. Germline CDR1 and CDR2: MNHNS and SASEGT.

The gene calls are TRBV18 and TRBJ1-1, with 7 bases that match TRBD1. The J segment lost 7 bases and the V segment lost 5 bases, leaving 10 bases of the junction unmatched. This CDR3 is built from 14 residues. CDR1 KGHSH and CDR2 LQKENI come from the germline V gene. The CDR3, as DNA: TGTGCCAGCTCATCAACAGGGGCTCGTAATGAAGCTTTCTTT. This codes for CASSSTGARNEAFF.

The chain employs TRBV15 and TRBJ1-1; D uncertain. The CDR3 runs to 15 residues. V lost 0 bases and J 10 bases, leaving 18 bases between the germline ends. Germline V gene sequence: CDR1 LNHNV, CDR2 YYDKDF (reference sequence). DNA for the CDR3: TGTGCCACCAGCAGAGACACTTCTATAAGGGTGATAGCTTTCTTT. Its protein is CATSRDTSIRVIAFF. Full variable domain (rest looked up from reference TRBV15 and TRBJ1-1): DAMVIQNPRYQVTQFGKPVTLSCSQTLNHNVMYWYQQKSSQAPKLLFHYYDKDFNNEADTPDNFQSRRPNTSFCFLDIRSPGLGDTAMYLCATSRDTSIRVIAFFGQGTRLTVV.

This clonotype was picked up one time. The chain carries TRBV7-9 and TRBJ2-2; D might be TRBD1 (6 bases). Germline V gene sequence: CDR1 SEHNR, CDR2 FQNEAQ (reference sequence). This CDR3 has 14 residues. Trimming took 4 bases from V and 6 from J, leaving 12 bases between them. This chain's CDR3 is CASSSHRVPGELFF. CDR3 sequence (DNA): TGTGCCAGCAGCTCGCACAGGGTACCCGGGGAGCTGTTTTTT.

With respect to this clonotype: The conserved phenylalanine or tryptophan is not found at the CDR3 terminus, so this likely reflects a read error. The chain carries TRBV6-2 or TRBV6-3 and TRBJ1-5, with D tentatively TRBD1 (5 bases). Trimming cost V 8 bases and J 2 bases, with 13 bases left between them. From germline, CDR1 is MNHEY and CDR2 SVGEGT. CDR3 length: 14 residues. CDR3 protein: CASAVGGGNQPQHL. In DNA, the CDR3 is TGTGCCAGCGCCGTGGGGGGTGGCAATCAGCCCCAGCATCTT.

This clonotype was detected only a few times. This rearrangement joins TRBV27 to TRBJ2-3, with 7 bases aligning to TRBD2. The CDR3 runs to 15 residues. The V segment lost 2 bases and the J segment 0 bases; nucleotides outside the gene matches: 2. Germline V gives CDR1 MNHEY, CDR2 SMNVEV (reference sequence). The chain's CDR3 is CASSLPAGSTDTQYF. The DNA of the CDR3 is TGTGCCAGCAGTTTACCAGCGGGAAGCACAGATACGCAGTATTTT.

CDR3 sequence reads: CSAHHGGQYF. The CDR3 region has the DNA TGCAGTGCTCACCATGGGGGCCAGTACTTC. V gene TRBV20-1 combines with J gene TRBJ2-7; a possible D gene is TRBD1 (6 bases). V was cut by 5 bases and J by 10 bases, with 12 bases left in between. The CDR3 is 10 amino acids. CDR1 and CDR2 from the germline V gene are DFQATT and SNEGSKA (reference sequence).

This clonotype occurred a few times. The chain uses TRBV20-1 and TRBJ2-3; 7 nucleotides agree with TRBD2. In germline, CDR1 is DFQATT, CDR2 SNEGSKA (reference sequence). This CDR3 is 14 amino acids long. V lost 3 bases to trimming and J lost 0 bases; unmatched junction nucleotides: 3. The CDR3 region is CSASPGGSTDTQYF. The DNA for the CDR3 is TGCAGTGCTAGTCCGGGGGGTAGCACAGATACGCAGTATTTT.

The chain uses TRBV2 and TRBJ1-5; 11 nucleotides align to TRBD1. CDR1 and CDR2 (germline): SNHLY, FYNNEI. The CDR3 contains 14 residues. Trimming took 5 bases from V and 6 from J; bases not matched to a gene: 3. In DNA form, the CDR3 reads TGTGCCAGCAGTCGGACAGGGGGCTTTCAGCCCCAGCATTTT. It translates to CASSRTGGFQPQHF.

The chain is built from TRBV20-1 and TRBJ1-5; 12 bases match TRBD1. Trimming cost V 0 bases and J 1 base; bases outside gene matches: 10. Looked up from germline, CDR1 is DFQATT and CDR2 is SNEGSKA (reference sequence). The CDR3 spans 19 residues. For the CDR3, the DNA is TGCAGTGCTAGAGATCCTCGGGACAGGGGGCGGAAGAGCAATCAGCCCCAGCATTTT. Its protein product is CSARDPRDRGRKSNQPQHF.

The J gene is TRBJ1-6, the V gene TRBV7-2; D ambiguous. Germline V gene sequence: CDR1 SGHTA, CDR2 FQGNSA. The CDR3 has 13 amino acids. V was cut by 1 base and J by 9 bases, with 7 bases left in between. Here the CDR3 DNA reads TGTGCCAGCAGCTTAGGGTTTACTTCACCCCTCCACTTT. Translation gives CASSLGFTSPLHF. Complete variable domain (other parts from reference TRBV7-2 and TRBJ1-6): GAGVSQSPSNKVTEKGKDVELRCDPISGHTALYWYRQSLGQGLEFLIYFQGNSAPDKSGLPSDRFSAERTGGSVSTLTIQRTQQEDSAVYLCASSLGFTSPLHFGNGTRLTVT.

This clonotype was found a few times. This chain links TRBV6-5 with TRBJ1-5; D unclear. The CDR3 loop spans 13 amino acids. V shed 8 bases and J shed 1 base, with 9 bases lying between them. CDR1 and CDR2 (germline): MNHEY, SVGAGI. CDR3 sequence (DNA): TGTGCCAGCGGAGACTCGAGCAATCAGCCCCAGCATTTT. Translating gives CASGDSSNQPQHF.

This clonotype was counted between two and nine times. CDR3 in amino acids: CASRERGTNEQFF. DNA for the CDR3: TGTGCCAGCAGGGAGCGCGGGACTAATGAGCAGTTCTTC. The rearrangement uses TRBV6-1 and TRBJ2-1, with D perhaps TRBD2 (6 bases). This CDR3 is 13 amino acids long. V dropped 6 bases and J dropped 7 bases, with 13 bases sitting between them. In germline, CDR1 is MNHNS, CDR2 SASEGT.

V gene TRBV5-1 combines with J gene TRBJ2-5; 7 positions match TRBD2. The CDR3 is 15 residues long. V gave up 4 bases and J gave up 2 bases; unmatched junction bases: 8. Germline V gene lookup returns CDR1 SGHRS and CDR2 YFSETQ. CDR3 DNA: TGCGCCAGCAGCATGTTTTGGGGGGGACAAGAGACCCAGTACTTC. As protein: CASSMFWGGQETQYF. Drawing the rest from reference TRBV5-1 and TRBJ2-5, the complete variable domain is KAGVTQTPRYLIKTRGQQVTLSCSPISGHRSVSWYQQTPGQGLQFLFEYFSETQRNKGNFPGRFSGRQFSNSRSEMNVSTLELGDSALYLCASSMFWGGQETQYFGPGTRLLVL.

The rearrangement links TRBV15 to TRBJ2-3, with D tentatively TRBD1 or TRBD2 (6 bases each). Looked up from germline, CDR1 is LNHNV and CDR2 is YYDKDF (reference sequence). The CDR3 covers 17 residues. Trimming took off 0 bases at V and 1 base at J, with 14 bases between the two ends. CDR3: CATSRDRGGPGTDTQYF. For the CDR3, the DNA is TGTGCCACCAGCAGAGATCGTGGGGGGCCCGGCACAGATACGCAGTATTTT.

For the CDR3, the DNA is TGTGCCAGCAGTTACTCCGGACAGGAGTACTTC. Translating it yields CASSYSGQEYF. This sequence joins TRBV6-5 and TRBJ2-7; 7 positions agree with TRBD1. The CDR3 is made up of 11 amino acids. Per germline, CDR1 MNHEY and CDR2 SVGAGI. Germline trimming cut 0 bases from V and 11 bases from J; bases unmatched to any gene: 1.

This clonotype was detected a few times. The chain uses TRBV2 and TRBJ2-7; a possible D gene is TRBD1 (6 bases). The CDR3 covers 15 residues. The V gene's germline CDR1 is SNHLY and CDR2 FYNNEI. Trimming took off 2 bases at V and 4 bases at J, with 15 bases between the two ends. The CDR3 sequence is CASSESPGAPYEQYF. The CDR3 bases are TGTGCCAGCAGTGAATCCCCAGGGGCTCCATACGAGCAGTACTTC.

V and J are TRBV12-3 or TRBV12-4 and TRBJ1-2; D gene uncertain. V dropped 6 bases and J dropped 2 bases, with 7 bases sitting between them. The CDR3 runs to 12 residues. CDR3 sequence: CASRRRNYGYTF. The CDR3 coding sequence is TGTGCCAGCAGACGCCGGAACTATGGCTACACCTTC.

The chain recombines TRBV6-1 with TRBJ1-1; TRBD1 matches 8 bases. Germline V CDR1 and CDR2: MNHNS, SASEGT. The CDR3 totals 12 residues. V lost 3 bases and J lost 8; bases outside the gene matches: 2. DNA for the CDR3: TGTGCCAGCAGTGATCGGGACAGGGAAGCTTTCTTT. Its translation: CASSDRDREAFF.

A few counts support this clonotype. The J gene is TRBJ1-5, the V gene TRBV28; 7 bases fit TRBD1. The V segment lost 1 base and the J segment 3 bases; nucleotides outside the gene matches: 6. There are 16 residues in the CDR3. Per germline, CDR1 MDHEN and CDR2 SYDVKM. For the CDR3, the DNA is TGTGCCAGCAGTTTATCTGGCAGGGGGGACAATCAGCCCCAGCATTTT. It translates to CASSLSGRGDNQPQHF.

The genes are TRBV6-4 and TRBJ2-2; D is perhaps TRBD1 (6 bases). Trimming cost V 2 bases and J 6 bases, with 10 bases left between them. Germline CDR1 reads MRHNA; CDR2 reads SNTAGT. The CDR3 has 14 residues. The CDR3 loop is CASSDRPGAGELFF. The CDR3 nucleotides read TGTGCCAGCAGTGACAGGCCAGGGGCCGGGGAGCTGTTTTTT.

This clonotype came up a few times. The chain employs TRBV6-5 and TRBJ2-3; D remains unclear. V was clipped by 4 bases and J by 5 bases, with 4 bases between them. Per germline, CDR1 MNHEY and CDR2 SVGAGI. The CDR3 covers 11 residues. CDR3 residues: CASSFGDTQYF. CDR3 sequence (DNA): TGTGCCAGCAGTTTCGGAGATACGCAGTATTTT.

Of note for this clonotype: Germline and junction disagree at one end, which may indicate a read error. The CDR3 region is CASRPTNTQYF. The DNA of the CDR3 is TGTGCCAGCAGGCCCACAAATACGCAGTATTTT. The rearrangement joins TRBV7-2 to TRBJ2-3; D gene ambiguous. This CDR3 has 11 amino acids. CDR1 SGHTA and CDR2 FQGNSA come from the germline V gene.

The genes are TRBV27 and TRBJ1-2; 9 bases are shared with TRBD1. CDR1 and CDR2 from the germline V gene are MNHEY and SMNVEV (reference sequence). The CDR3 runs to 12 residues. Trimming removed 6 bases from V and 7 bases from J; junction bases left unmatched: 3. CDR3 nucleotide sequence: TGTGCCAGCAGCACAGGGGGCGGTGGCTACACCTTC. Residues: CASSTGGGGYTF.

The chain combines TRBV11-2 with TRBJ1-2, with D maybe TRBD1 (6 bases). Germline loops: CDR1 SGHAT, CDR2 FQNNGV. Trimming removed 5 bases from V and 3 bases from J, with 16 bases in between. This CDR3 has 15 amino acids. The CDR3 spells CASSRTGKGDYGYTF. The CDR3 bases are TGTGCCAGCAGCAGAACAGGGAAGGGGGACTATGGCTACACCTTC.

The J gene is TRBJ2-7, the V gene TRBV20-1, with D maybe TRBD2 (5 bases). This CDR3 region has 15 residues. Germline V gene sequence: CDR1 DFQATT, CDR2 SNEGSKA (reference sequence). V dropped 0 bases and J dropped 0 bases, with 12 bases sitting between them. Here the CDR3 reads CSARDPRGSSYEQYF. The CDR3 bases are TGCAGTGCTAGAGATCCCCGGGGAAGCTCCTACGAGCAGTACTTC.